A single sample gave rise to the 4 T cell receptor beta chains below, sequenced in a study of human T cells and chemical hapten exposure. Regarding time point: patch test 3, about 24 weeks after DPC sensitization. Treatment indicated: therapeutic diphenylcyclopropenone sensitization with weekly scalp DPC. TCRdb processed the RACE reads anew with MiXCR; each CDR3 protein has one entry. The sample lists some 110,000 distinct CDR3 sequences, over 9% occurring once. The specimen was whole blood, collected in connection with sensitization to the hapten diphenylcyclopropenone (DPC). These receptors were taken from a woman in her fifties or sixties with alopecia areata. Some clones in this sample may be carry-over from other donors' samples.

This clonotype was seen ten or more times. The chain links TRBV12-5 to TRBJ2-1, with D tentatively TRBD1 (5 bases). CDR1 is LGHNT and CDR2 is FRNRAP in the germline V gene. The length of the CDR3 is 11 residues. With 7 bases removed from V and 6 bases from J, the gap between germline ends came to 7 bases. The CDR3 DNA reads TGTGCTAGTGAAGGGGCCAATGAGCAGTTCTTC. Translated: CASEGANEQFF.

The V gene is TRBV3-1, the J gene TRBJ2-3; D perhaps matches TRBD1 (6 bases). CDR1 is LGHDT, CDR2 YNNKEL, per germline (reference sequence). The CDR3 is 18 amino acids. The V end lost 0 bases, the J end lost 3 bases, and 19 bases lay between the germline ends. CDR3 amino acids: CASSQDKAGEPLTDTQYF. The DNA for the CDR3 is TGTGCCAGCAGCCAAGATAAGGCAGGGGAGCCCCTGACAGATACGCAGTATTTT.

The J gene is TRBJ2-3, the V gene TRBV12-3 or TRBV12-4; TRBD2 matches 7 bases. The CDR3 has 13 residues. The trim removed 5 bases at V and 5 bases at J, leaving 4 bases unmatched. DNA for the CDR3: TGTGCCAGCAGTCGGACTAGAAAAGATACGCAGTATTTT. Translation: CASSRTRKDTQYF.

The sample holds many counts of this clonotype. The chain's CDR3 is CASSLTADYYGYTF. Written as DNA, the CDR3 is TGTGCCAGCAGCTTAACGGCAGACTACTATGGCTACACCTTC. This chain links TRBV13 with TRBJ1-2; D gene unclear. The germline V and J ends were trimmed by 2 bases and 3 bases, with 10 bases remaining between them. The CDR3 consists of 14 residues. Germline lookup yields CDR1 PRHDT and CDR2 FYEKMQ (reference sequence).